What follows is one T cell receptor beta chain and its context. Its target is not known. Building the TCR beta libraries relied on iRepertoire HTBI primers, and CDR3 regions underwent Arm-PCR. TCRdb called the multiplex PCR reads again in MiXCR, with one record for every CDR3 protein. The data contain about 470,000 distinct CDR3 sequences, less than 25% of them seen just once; the ten biggest clones take up 6.5% to 10%. Time point reported: persistent/refractory GD, antithyroid drugs over 5 years with positive TRAb. Construction of the TCR library relied on RNA isolated from PBMCs. Patient provenance is recorded as an endocrinology department in Xi'an, China. These data belong to a study of regulatory T cells in long-lasting Graves disease. Study-level background: Persistent Graves' disease required over 5 years of antithyroid drugs and positive TSH receptor antibodies. General study results and limits: The TCR repertoire of persistent Graves' patients was less diverse than that of newly diagnosed ones. TRBV28 was favored in persistent disease, as were TRBJ1-2 and TRBJ2-5.

The V segment lost 3 bases and the J segment 7 bases; nucleotides outside the gene matches: 10. Germline V gene data show CDR1 as SEHNR and CDR2 as FQNEAQ (reference sequence). The CDR3 sequence is 16 residues long. The chain uses TRBV7-9 and TRBJ2-1; TRBD2 aligns across 9 bases. The specimen comprised peripheral blood mononuclear cells (PBMCs), sampled when the disease was refractory, from a patient treated with antithyroid drugs. The source of this sequence is a female donor with Graves disease. This chain's CDR3 is CASSFRVAGVGNEQFF. The CDR3 bases are TGTGCCAGCAGCTTCCGGGTAGCGGGAGTAGGGAATGAGCAGTTCTTC.